This TCR beta chain is drawn from a study of control samples from healthy donors and cancer patients. To note about this clone: Different DNA sequences within this sample yield the same CDR3.

TCRdb's copy holds only in-frame clones and misses some; the assay was immunoSEQ multiplex PCR. Altogether roughly 120,000 clones are present, approximately 87% being singletons, with the ten largest covering 3.7%. The CDR3 is 15 amino acids. Trimming shortened V by 0 bases and J by 8 bases, and 15 bases separated the two germline ends. CDR1 SGDLS and CDR2 YYNGEE come from the germline V gene. The V gene is TRBV9, the J gene TRBJ2-1; D is perhaps TRBD2 (6 bases). The sequencing input was PBMCs. This clonotype was obtained from a woman in her sixties with lung cancer. Here the CDR3 reads CASSVVSGGVDEQFF. CDR3 in DNA: TGTGCCAGCAGCGTAGTTAGCGGAGGGGTCGATGAGCAGTTCTTC. The full variable domain, rest sourced from reference TRBV9 and TRBJ2-1, is DSGVTQTPKHLITATGQRVTLRCSPRSGDLSVYWYQQSLDQGLQFLIQYYNGEERAKGNILERFSAQQFPDLHSELNLSSLELGDSALYFCASSVVSGGVDEQFFGPGTRLTVL.